The 4 T cell receptor beta chains given below trace back to one sample, sequenced in a study of T cell repertoires in cytomegalovirus infection. Each CDR3 protein gets one entry after TCRdb re-called the reads with MiXCR. The repertoire holds about 830,000 distinct CDR3 sequences, with less than 35% as singletons. The antigens these receptors bind are not known. The material was cultured CD8+ T cells from PBMCs, obtained from culture after CMV antigen stimulation. These receptors were taken from a human donor in good health (CMV status not recorded). Some clones in this sample may be carry-over from other donors' samples.

This clonotype was seen only a few times. The V gene is TRBV6-5, the J gene TRBJ2-1; D ambiguous. The CDR3 has 14 residues. Trimming shortened V by 6 bases and J by 4 bases, and 13 bases separated the two germline ends. CDR1 is MNHEY and CDR2 is SVGAGI in the germline V gene. The DNA for the CDR3 is TGTGCCAGCAGACCCGTTACCGGGTACAATGAGCAGTTCTTC. It yields the protein CASRPVTGYNEQFF.

V is TRBV4-1 and J is TRBJ1-3; D might be TRBD1 (6 bases). CDR3 size: 15 residues. Germline V gene lookup returns CDR1 MGHRA and CDR2 YSYEKL. With 1 base removed from V and 1 base from J, the gap between germline ends came to 8 bases. The CDR3 DNA reads TGCGCCAGCAGCCAAGGGCAGGGGTCTGGAAACACCATATATTTT. Protein product: CASSQGQGSGNTIYF.

This clonotype was seen more than once but under ten times. The rearrangement links TRBV7-9 to TRBJ1-1, with D uncertain. Deletions cut 10 bases from V and 0 bases from J, with 15 bases between. In germline, CDR1 is SEHNR, CDR2 FQNEAQ (reference sequence). The CDR3 length is 14 residues. CDR3 residues: CATRNRDMNTEAFF. The CDR3, as DNA: TGTGCCACCAGGAACAGAGATATGAACACTGAAGCTTTCTTT.

In its sample, this clonotype was seen a few times. This chain links TRBV4-1 with TRBJ1-6; a possible D gene is TRBD1 (5 bases). The germline V and J ends were trimmed by 4 bases and 5 bases, with 15 bases remaining between them. Germline values: CDR1 MGHRA, CDR2 YSYEKL. This CDR3 has 16 residues. CDR3 region: CASSRSYRPDNSPLHF. The CDR3 DNA reads TGCGCCAGCAGCCGTTCTTACAGGCCTGATAATTCACCCCTCCACTTT.